This entry features one T cell receptor (beta chain) sequence. V trimming: 5 bases; J trimming: 5 bases; junction bases outside the gene matches: 3. The CDR3 has 14 amino acids. The V gene's germline CDR1 is MDHEN and CDR2 SYDVKM. These data originate in a study of blood T cell repertoires in COVID-19. At the level of the study: Sources were T cells, B-cell-depleted T cells, or PBMCs; the material itself was cDNA or gDNA.

Produced via immunoSEQ multiplex PCR; TCRdb's table is partial and in-frame only. The sample lists around 140,000 clones; around four fifths were seen once. V gene TRBV28 combines with J gene TRBJ2-5, with 12 positions matching TRBD2. The TCR sequence derives from a human donor in a cohort sampled during active COVID-19. The sequencing sample was made of peripheral blood. Here the CDR3 DNA reads TGTGCCAGCAGTGCTAGCGGGAGGGGGGAGACCCAGTACTTC. It translates to CASSASGRGETQYF.